A single sample gave rise to the 13 T cell receptor beta chains below, sequenced in a study of blood T cell repertoires in COVID-19. Only in-frame clones appear in the TCRdb table, and some are missing; sequencing was by immunoSEQ multiplex PCR. The sample contains roughly 81,000 clones, 82% of which appear only once. Sequencing was carried out using peripheral blood. These receptors all stem from a man in his sixties with acute or convalescent COVID-19.

The chain couples TRBV19 to TRBJ1-6; D remains ambiguous. Germline V gene data show CDR1 as LNHDA and CDR2 as SQIVND (reference sequence). V lost 1 base and J 13 bases, leaving 8 bases between the germline ends. This CDR3 is built from 12 residues. CDR3 region: CASSIGGEPLHF. The DNA of the CDR3 is TGTGCCAGTAGTATAGGTGGAGAGCCCCTCCACTTT.

This clone was found once. V and J are TRBV20-1 and TRBJ2-5; D call uncertain. Deletions cut 5 bases from V and 3 bases from J, with 7 bases between. CDR1 is DFQATT and CDR2 is SNEGSKA in the germline V gene (reference sequence). This CDR3 is 11 amino acids long. The CDR3 loop reads CSALLKETQYF. In DNA form, the CDR3 reads TGCAGTGCTCTCCTAAAAGAGACCCAGTACTTC.

This rearrangement joins TRBV30 to TRBJ1-5; the D is unclear. This CDR3 spans 14 amino acids. Trimming took 4 bases from V and 9 from J, leaving 19 bases between them. The germline V gene encodes CDR1 GTSNPN and CDR2 SVGIG (reference sequence). The CDR3 is CAWIEIVRRGPQHF. In DNA, the CDR3 is TGTGCCTGGATCGAAATTGTCCGGAGAGGGCCCCAGCATTTT.

This chain uses TRBV6-6 with TRBJ1-6, with 7 bases lining up with TRBD1. The CDR3 spans 14 residues. Trimming cost V 2 bases and J 6 bases; bases outside gene matches: 1. Germline-derived CDR1 and CDR2 are MNHNY and SVGAGI (reference sequence). CDR3 sequence: CASSYRGLNSPLHF. The CDR3 coding sequence is TGTGCCAGCAGTTACAGGGGGCTTAATTCACCCCTCCACTTT.

This chain joins TRBV7-8 and TRBJ2-1, with D perhaps matching TRBD1 (7 bases). The CDR3 runs to 15 residues. The germline CDR1 and CDR2 sequences are SGHVS and FQNEAQ. Trimming stripped 2 bases from V and 4 bases from J, with 12 bases between. The CDR3 DNA reads TGTGCCAGCAGCTTACAGGGGGGCCCTTACAATGAGCAGTTCTTC. This translates into CASSLQGGPYNEQFF.

The V call is TRBV5-1, the J call TRBJ1-5, with D uncertain. The V end lost 7 bases, the J end lost 5 bases, and 10 bases lay between the germline ends. Per the germline V gene, CDR1 is SGHRS and CDR2 is YFSETQ. This CDR3 region has 12 residues. CDR3 nucleotide sequence: TGCGCCAGCCGCGAGGGTTATCAGCCCCAGCATTTT. Translating it yields CASREGYQPQHF.

J is TRBJ1-5 and V is TRBV30; 8 bases align to TRBD1. Germline trimming cut 2 bases from V and 4 bases from J; bases unmatched to any gene: 1. The CDR3 is made up of 13 amino acids. Germline CDR1 GTSNPN, CDR2 SVGIG (reference sequence). The CDR3: CAWSRTGNQPQHF. The CDR3 DNA reads TGTGCCTGGAGTAGGACAGGGAATCAGCCCCAGCATTTT.

The V and J genes are TRBV5-1 and TRBJ1-1; the D gene is possibly TRBD1 (5 bases). The CDR3 runs to 14 residues. Germline assignment: CDR1 SGHRS and CDR2 YFSETQ. V gave up 5 bases and J gave up 0 bases, with 11 bases separating them. This CDR3 reads CASRFQGLNTEAFF. DNA for the CDR3: TGCGCCAGCAGATTTCAGGGCTTGAACACTGAAGCTTTCTTT.

The chain employs TRBV5-6 and TRBJ1-5; D unclear. In germline, CDR1 is SGHDT, CDR2 YYEEEE. V lost 3 bases to trimming and J lost 0 bases, with 16 bases between them. The CDR3 spans 17 residues. CDR3 nucleotides: TGTGCCAGCAGCTCCCGAGGGCCTTTCATTAGCAATCAGCCCCAGCATTTT. This translates into CASSSRGPFISNQPQHF.

This clone is a singleton in its sample. This sequence joins TRBV5-1 and TRBJ2-6; a weak D match, TRBD2 (6 bases). There are 16 residues in the CDR3. V lost 4 bases to trimming and J lost 0 bases, with 11 bases between them. CDR1 and CDR2 from the germline V gene are SGHRS and YFSETQ. The CDR3 DNA reads as TGCGCCAGCAGCGAAGGAGGGATCTCTGGGGCCAACGTCCTGACTTTC. Translated, it gives CASSEGGISGANVLTF.

The rearrangement uses TRBV7-2 and TRBJ2-5, with 7 bases aligning to TRBD2. Unmatched junction bases numbered 4, after V lost 2 bases and J lost 7 bases. CDR1 SGHTA and CDR2 FQGNSA come from the germline V gene. This CDR3 spans 13 amino acids. The CDR3 DNA reads as TGTGCCAGCAGCTTACAGCGGGGCGGGACCCAGTACTTC. It is translated as CASSLQRGGTQYF.

V and J are TRBV14 and TRBJ1-6, with D possibly TRBD1 on 6 matching bases. The ends were cut back, 0 bases at V and 9 bases at J, with 15 bases in the middle. The CDR3 totals 16 residues. Germline V gives CDR1 SGHDN, CDR2 FVKESK. The CDR3 region has the DNA TGTGCCAGCAGCCAAGATCGCGCAGGGGCGAGTTCACCCCTCCACTTT. It yields the protein CASSQDRAGASSPLHF.

The chain combines TRBV3-1 (or the pseudogene TRBV3-2) with TRBJ1-5; D is unresolved. CDR3 length: 13 residues. Trimming pared 2 bases from V and 5 bases from J, leaving 7 bases between. Germline V gene data show CDR1 as LGHDT and CDR2 as YNNKEL (reference sequence). This CDR3 reads CASSQQMDQPQHF. The CDR3 nucleotides are TGTGCCAGCAGCCAACAGATGGATCAGCCCCAGCATTTT.